Below, 14 T cell receptor beta chains from the same sample are listed, as sequenced in a study of molecular identifiers for immune sequencing clone quantification. TCRdb reanalysed the PCR reads using MiXCR and keeps one entry per CDR3 protein. The table has approximately 500,000 distinct CDR3 sequences, roughly a fifth seen once. The sequenced sample was naive CD8+ T cells from blood, with Jurkat cell RNA spiked in. Subset in this sample: FACS-sorted CD8+CD4-CCR7+CD45RA+ naive T cells. The receptors were gathered from a human donor in good health. Some libraries in this study had Jurkat cell RNA spiked in.

This clonotype was seen many times. The chain recombines TRBV5-1 with TRBJ2-3, with TRBD1 as a possible D gene (6 bases). Trimming took off 3 bases at V and 4 bases at J, with 15 bases between the two ends. Per the germline V gene, CDR1 is SGHRS and CDR2 is YFSETQ. The CDR3 length is 15 residues. The CDR3 DNA is TGCGCCAGCAGCTCCCGAGGGGGTGTCTCAGATACGCAGTATTTT. This sequence encodes CASSSRGGVSDTQYF.

This clonotype has only a few counts. The CDR3: CASKPSTSYNEQFF. The CDR3 nucleotides are TGTGCCAGCAAGCCCAGCACCTCCTACAATGAGCAGTTCTTC. The V gene is TRBV6-5, the J gene TRBJ2-1; unclear D gene. V lost 7 bases to trimming and J lost 0 bases, with 10 bases between them. Germline V CDR1 and CDR2: MNHEY, SVGAGI. CDR3 length: 14 residues.

The table lists this clonotype with a few counts. V usage is TRBV7-6 and J usage is TRBJ2-6, with 10 bases identical to TRBD1. CDR1 and CDR2 (germline): SGHVS, FNYEAQ. The CDR3 loop spans 18 amino acids. The J segment lost 0 bases and the V segment lost 5 bases, leaving 7 bases of the junction unmatched. For the CDR3, the DNA is TGTGCCAGCAGCGGAGGACAGGGGGAAATCTCTGGGGCCAACGTCCTGACTTTC. Protein: CASSGGQGEISGANVLTF.

With regard to this clonotype: The conserved phenylalanine or tryptophan normally closing the CDR3 is absent here, so this likely arose from a read error. The J gene is TRBJ1-6, the V gene TRBV5-6; D is ambiguous. This CDR3 is built from 12 residues. Trimming stripped 8 bases from V and 6 bases from J, with 9 bases between. The germline V gene encodes CDR1 SGHDT and CDR2 YYEEEE. Written as DNA, the CDR3 is TGTGCCAGTCAGGTCCGTAATTCACCCCTCCACTTG. Encoded protein: CASQVRNSPLHL.

In regard to this clonotype: A much more abundant neighbour one base away suggests this may be a read error. V is TRBV29-1 and J is TRBJ2-2; D may be TRBD2 (5 bases). CDR3 length: 12 residues. CDR1 SQVTM and CDR2 ANQGSEA come from the germline V gene. DNA for the CDR3: TGCAGCGTTGTTAAGACCACCGGGGAGCTGTCTTTT. This encodes CSVVKTTGELSF.

In this sample, this clonotype turned up many times. The V and J genes are TRBV2 and TRBJ1-1, with TRBD1 matching over 9 bases. Germline assignment: CDR1 SNHLY and CDR2 FYNNEI. Trimming at V came to 11 bases and at J to 5 bases, leaving 6 bases not matched to a gene. The length of the CDR3 is 12 residues. The CDR3 loop is CALIGQGTEAFF. The CDR3 nucleotides read TGTGCCCTCATTGGACAGGGGACTGAAGCTTTCTTT.

This clonotype was counted only a few times. The CDR3 loop reads CSAGSGGVADTQYF. In DNA, the CDR3 is TGCAGTGCTGGTAGCGGGGGGGTCGCAGATACGCAGTATTTT. V gene TRBV20-1 combines with J gene TRBJ2-3; 11 positions agree with TRBD2. Germline V gene sequence: CDR1 DFQATT, CDR2 SNEGSKA (reference sequence). V lost 5 bases to trimming and J lost 4 bases; unmatched junction nucleotides: 5. CDR3 length: 14 amino acids.

This clonotype appeared a few times. The genes are TRBV3-1 and TRBJ1-6, with D unclear. The V end was cut by 0 bases, the J end by 9 bases, with 12 bases between. CDR1 and CDR2 (germline): LGHDT, YNNKEL (reference sequence). CDR3 length: 15 residues. The CDR3 spells CASSQDWISGSPLHF. CDR3 sequence (DNA): TGTGCCAGCAGCCAAGATTGGATTAGCGGTTCACCCCTCCACTTT. Combining the CDR3 with reference TRBV3-1 and TRBJ1-6 gives the whole variable domain DTAVSQTPKYLVTQMGNDKSIKCEQNLGHDTMYWYKQDSKKFLKIMFSYNNKELIINETVPNRFSPKSPDKAHLNLHINSLELGDSAVYFCASSQDWISGSPLHFGNGTRLTVT.

As regards this clonotype: A much larger clone sits a single nucleotide away, making a read error possible. V is TRBV14 and J is TRBJ2-7; D might be TRBD1 (6 bases). CDR1 and CDR2 from the germline V gene are SGHDN and FVKESK. The length of the CDR3 is 15 residues. The CDR3 DNA is TGTGCCAGCAGCCCCTTCGGGACAAGCTCCTACGAGCAGCACTTC. It specifies CASSPFGTSSYEQHF. Full variable domain (remainder filled in from reference TRBV14 and TRBJ2-7): EAGVTQFPSHSVIEKGQTVTLRCDPISGHDNLYWYRRVMGKEIKFLLHFVKESKQDESGMPNNRFLAERTGGTYSTLKVQPAELEDSGVYFCASSPFGTSSYEQHFGPGTRLTVT.

This clonotype came up many times. The chain recombines TRBV20-1 with TRBJ2-7; TRBD2 is a possible D gene (6 bases). V gave up 0 bases and J gave up 2 bases, with 17 bases separating them. This CDR3 contains 16 residues. Germline V lookup: CDR1 DFQATT, CDR2 SNEGSKA (reference sequence). The CDR3 nucleotides are TGCAGTGCTAGAGATCGTGGGGCTAGCGTTGCCTACGAGCAGTACTTC. It codes for CSARDRGASVAYEQYF.

This clonotype appeared a few times. The chain combines TRBV28 with TRBJ2-3; perhaps D is TRBD1 or TRBD2 (5 bases each). The V and J ends lost 4 bases and 0 bases respectively, with 14 bases between them. Germline lookup yields CDR1 MDHEN and CDR2 SYDVKM. CDR3 length: 16 amino acids. DNA of the CDR3: TGTGCCAGCAGTTCCGTCGGGACGGAAAGCACAGATACGCAGTATTTT. This codes for CASSSVGTESTDTQYF.

To note about this clonotype: The junction does not match germline at one end; this may be a read error. The J gene is TRBJ2-2, the V gene TRBV9, with D perhaps matching TRBD2 (5 bases). CDR1 and CDR2 from the germline V gene are SGDLS and YYNGEE. The CDR3 consists of 14 residues. CDR3 nucleotide sequence: TGTGCCAGCGGCGTAGGAGGAGGCACCGGGGAGCTGTTTTTT. As protein: CASGVGGGTGELFF.

Ten or more counts support this clonotype. CDR3 in DNA: TGTGCCAGTAGTATAAGTAAGGGTCCCTACGAGCAGTACTTC. This gives the protein CASSISKGPYEQYF. V is TRBV19 and J is TRBJ2-7; D gene unclear. Germline V gives CDR1 LNHDA, CDR2 SQIVND (reference sequence). Trimming stripped 2 bases from V and 2 bases from J, with 10 bases between. This CDR3 comprises 14 residues.

This clonotype was found a few times. This chain's CDR3 is CSVRRSAGYEQYF. CDR3 nucleotides: TGCAGCGTTCGCCGATCCGCGGGCTACGAGCAGTACTTC. The V call is TRBV29-1, the J call TRBJ2-7; weak D call: TRBD2 (5 bases). The V and J ends lost 5 bases and 3 bases respectively, with 14 bases between them. Germline V gene sequence: CDR1 SQVTM, CDR2 ANQGSEA. This CDR3 spans 13 amino acids.